This TCR beta chain is drawn from a study of CXCR3-negative and CXCR3-positive naive CD8 T cells. Sorts performed in triplicate captured hundreds of thousands of cells each from every CD8+ T cell subset. A note on this clonotype: Its specificity is not known.

The germline V gene encodes CDR1 LNHDA and CDR2 SQIVND (reference sequence). The CDR3 spans 14 residues. Via 5' RACE with UMI labels, TRB cDNA libraries were prepared. Using the 5' RACE reads, TCRdb records one entry per CDR3 protein without DNA. The sample features roughly 93,000 distinct CDR3 sequences, with about 1% in its top ten. Overall study findings and caveats: Naive cells that were CXCR3-positive had more hydrophobic TRB CDR3s (compared with CXCR3-negative naive cells). Naive CXCR3-positive and CXCR3-negative cells shared TRBV-TRBJ usage; memory cells diverged.

The receptor was derived from a human donor in good health. Some clones in this sample may be carry-over from other donors' samples. The chain carries TRBV19 and TRBJ2-1; the D call from TCRdb, TRBD1, cannot be confirmed without DNA. The source material was naive CXCR3+ CD8+ T cells from blood. Subset denoted: CD45RO-CCR7+CD27+CD95- naive CD8+ T cells expressing CXCR3 (TNR3+). The CDR3 is CASSMSRRGDEQFF.